The rows below give T cell receptor beta chains drawn from one sample of a study of PD-1 blockade in mismatch repair-deficient tumors. Their antigen targets remain unknown. Assay: immunoSEQ multiplex PCR; the TCRdb copy retains only in-frame clones and omits some. The sample carries over 14,000 clones, approximately 84% recorded once. Source: cells cultured in vitro, taken from a patient treated with pembrolizumab. These receptors were taken from an adult with mismatch repair-deficient cancer. The CDR3 runs from the conserved cysteine through the conserved F or W. The order of the fields is clone size, CDR3 length, J gene, D gene, V gene, CDR3 protein, CDR3 DNA. A D gene is named only where the DNA matches it firmly. Not every row has a clone size; where given, it reads once, few, many or a size class.

abundance: -; len: 12; j_gene: TRBJ1-5; d_gene: -; v_gene: TRBV28; CDR3aa: CASSFGNQPQHF; CDR3nt: TGTGCCAGCAGTTTCGGGAATCAGCCCCAGCATTTT
abundance: -; len: 14; j_gene: TRBJ2-2; d_gene: -; v_gene: TRBV18; CDR3aa: CASSVRENTGELFF; CDR3nt: TGTGCCAGCTCAGTGAGGGAGAACACCGGGGAGCTGTTTTTT
abundance: -; len: 18; j_gene: TRBJ2-1; d_gene: TRBD2; v_gene: TRBV7-6; CDR3aa: CASSYAPGLGAIYNEQFF; CDR3nt: TGTGCCAGCAGCTACGCCCCGGGACTAGGGGCGATATACAATGAGCAGTTCTTC
abundance: -; len: 16; j_gene: TRBJ1-6; d_gene: -; v_gene: TRBV7-7; CDR3aa: CASSLVLHRDNSPLHF; CDR3nt: TGTGCTAGCAGCTTAGTTCTCCACAGAGATAATTCACCCCTCCACTTT
abundance: -; len: 16; j_gene: TRBJ2-1; d_gene: TRBD1; v_gene: TRBV5-1; CDR3aa: CASSLAGTGGYNEQFF; CDR3nt: TGCGCCAGCAGCTTGGCCGGAACAGGGGGATACAATGAGCAGTTCTTC
abundance: -; len: 16; j_gene: TRBJ2-7; d_gene: TRBD2; v_gene: TRBV27; CDR3aa: CASSPRPLAAYYEQYF; CDR3nt: TGTGCCAGCAGTCCCAGACCTCTAGCGGCCTACTACGAGCAGTACTTC
abundance: -; len: 19; j_gene: TRBJ2-3; d_gene: -; v_gene: TRBV11-2; CDR3aa: CASSLWPRGPKRFTDTQYF; CDR3nt: TGTGCCAGCAGCTTATGGCCCCGGGGGCCTAAGAGGTTCACAGATACGCAGTATTTT
abundance: -; len: 14; j_gene: TRBJ1-1; d_gene: -; v_gene: TRBV27; CDR3aa: CASSFVGGDTEAFF; CDR3nt: TGTGCCAGCAGTTTCGTGGGGGGGGACACTGAAGCTTTCTTT
abundance: -; len: 16; j_gene: TRBJ1-5; d_gene: -; v_gene: TRBV4-2; CDR3aa: CASSQDTGGISQPQHF; CDR3nt: TGTGCCAGCAGCCAAGATACCGGGGGGATCAGTCAGCCCCAGCATTTT
abundance: -; len: 16; j_gene: TRBJ2-5; d_gene: TRBD2; v_gene: TRBV28; CDR3aa: CASLTEEAGGYETQYF; CDR3nt: TGTGCCAGCCTAACAGAGGAAGCGGGAGGTTATGAGACCCAGTACTTC
abundance: once; len: 14; j_gene: TRBJ2-2; d_gene: -; v_gene: TRBV5-1; CDR3aa: CASSLEGRTGELFF; CDR3nt: TGCGCCAGCAGCTTGGAGGGACGGACCGGGGAGCTGTTTTTT
abundance: -; len: 14; j_gene: TRBJ1-1; d_gene: TRBD1; v_gene: TRBV19; CDR3aa: CASYQGAQNTEAFF; CDR3nt: TGTGCCAGTTACCAGGGGGCCCAAAACACTGAAGCTTTCTTT
abundance: -; len: 13; j_gene: TRBJ2-7; d_gene: -; v_gene: TRBV7-3; CDR3aa: CASSPDSYGEQYF; CDR3nt: TGTGCCAGCAGCCCCGACAGTTATGGCGAGCAGTACTTC
abundance: -; len: 11; j_gene: TRBJ1-1; d_gene: -; v_gene: TRBV20-1; CDR3aa: CSALGNTEAFF; CDR3nt: TGCAGTGCTTTGGGGAACACTGAAGCTTTCTTT
abundance: -; len: 17; j_gene: TRBJ2-7; d_gene: TRBD2; v_gene: TRBV27; CDR3aa: CASSLPGLAGAVSEQYF; CDR3nt: TGTGCCAGCAGTTTACCGGGACTAGCGGGAGCCGTTTCCGAGCAGTACTTC
abundance: -; len: 14; j_gene: TRBJ2-5; d_gene: -; v_gene: TRBV6-6; CDR3aa: CASSYSGSSVSQYF; CDR3nt: TGTGCCAGCAGTTACTCAGGCAGCTCCGTGTCCCAGTACTTC
abundance: -; len: 13; j_gene: TRBJ1-2; d_gene: -; v_gene: TRBV7-6; CDR3aa: CASSLFAGDGYTF; CDR3nt: TGCGCCAGCAGCCTTTTCGCAGGAGATGGCTACACCTTC
abundance: -; len: 17; j_gene: TRBJ2-3; d_gene: TRBD2; v_gene: TRBV11-2; CDR3aa: CASSLVEGGPSGDTQYF; CDR3nt: TGTGCCAGCAGCTTAGTAGAGGGAGGGCCTTCAGGGGATACGCAGTATTTT
abundance: -; len: 15; j_gene: TRBJ2-7; d_gene: TRBD1; v_gene: TRBV28; CDR3aa: CASSITGTASYEQYF; CDR3nt: TGTGCCAGCAGTATAACCGGGACAGCGTCCTACGAGCAGTACTTC
abundance: -; len: 14; j_gene: TRBJ2-5; d_gene: -; v_gene: TRBV30; CDR3aa: CAWSVQDRKETQYF; CDR3nt: TGTGCCTGGAGTGTACAGGACAGAAAAGAGACCCAGTACTTC
abundance: -; len: 15; j_gene: TRBJ2-5; d_gene: -; v_gene: TRBV5-1; CDR3aa: CASRPKTGFQETQYF; CDR3nt: TGCGCCAGCAGGCCGAAAACAGGTTTTCAAGAGACCCAGTACTTC
abundance: -; len: 14; j_gene: TRBJ2-5; d_gene: -; v_gene: TRBV7-3; CDR3aa: CASSLETIQETQYF; CDR3nt: TGTGCCAGCAGCTTGGAGACAATCCAAGAGACCCAGTACTTC
abundance: -; len: 12; j_gene: TRBJ1-2; d_gene: -; v_gene: TRBV5-8; CDR3aa: CASSLANYGYTF; CDR3nt: TGTGCCAGCAGCTTGGCGAACTATGGCTACACCTTC
abundance: -; len: 15; j_gene: TRBJ2-5; d_gene: TRBD2; v_gene: TRBV29-1; CDR3aa: CSVEPAGGPDGTQYF; CDR3nt: TGCAGCGTTGAACCAGCGGGAGGGCCCGATGGGACCCAGTACTTC
abundance: -; len: 14; j_gene: TRBJ2-7; d_gene: TRBD1; v_gene: TRBV7-2; CDR3aa: CASSLAGTAYEQYF; CDR3nt: TGTGCCAGCAGCTTAGCCGGGACAGCCTACGAGCAGTACTTC
abundance: -; len: 11; j_gene: TRBJ2-1; d_gene: -; v_gene: TRBV5-4; CDR3aa: CASTLKREQFF; CDR3nt: TGTGCCAGCACATTGAAAAGGGAGCAGTTCTTC
abundance: -; len: 16; j_gene: TRBJ1-6; d_gene: -; v_gene: TRBV2; CDR3aa: CASSEAAPNNNSPLHF; CDR3nt: TGTGCCAGCAGTGAAGCCGCTCCAAATAATAATTCACCCCTCCACTTT
abundance: -; len: 15; j_gene: TRBJ1-4; d_gene: -; v_gene: TRBV10-3; CDR3aa: CAISDSGRVNEKLFF; CDR3nt: TGTGCCATCAGTGATTCGGGCAGAGTTAATGAAAAACTGTTTTTT
abundance: once; len: 15; j_gene: TRBJ2-7; d_gene: TRBD2; v_gene: TRBV7-9; CDR3aa: CASNVLAGASYEQYF; CDR3nt: TGTGCCAGCAATGTACTAGCGGGAGCATCCTACGAGCAGTACTTC
abundance: -; len: 12; j_gene: TRBJ1-1; d_gene: -; v_gene: TRBV4-1; CDR3aa: CASSQGVAEAFF; CDR3nt: TGCGCCAGCAGCCAAGGGGTCGCTGAAGCTTTCTTT
abundance: -; len: 16; j_gene: TRBJ2-1; d_gene: TRBD2; v_gene: TRBV6-6; CDR3aa: CASSSRLAGGDNEQFF; CDR3nt: TGTGCCAGCAGCAGCCGACTAGCGGGAGGGGACAATGAGCAGTTCTTC
abundance: -; len: 14; j_gene: TRBJ2-7; d_gene: -; v_gene: TRBV5-5; CDR3aa: CASSLRDTSYEQYF; CDR3nt: TGTGCCAGCAGCTTGAGGGACACCTCCTACGAGCAGTACTTC
abundance: once; len: 14; j_gene: TRBJ2-7; d_gene: -; v_gene: TRBV18; CDR3aa: CASSPSQSSYEQYF; CDR3nt: TGTGCCAGCTCACCATCGCAGAGCTCCTACGAGCAGTACTTC
abundance: -; len: 11; j_gene: TRBJ1-5; d_gene: -; v_gene: TRBV28; CDR3aa: CASSSRLSQHF; CDR3nt: TGTGCCAGCAGTTCGAGGCTGTCCCAGCATTTT
abundance: -; len: 14; j_gene: TRBJ2-5; d_gene: TRBD2; v_gene: TRBV6-5; CDR3aa: CASSPSGGGETQYF; CDR3nt: TGTGCCAGCAGCCCAAGCGGGGGTGGAGAGACCCAGTACTTC
abundance: -; len: 14; j_gene: TRBJ2-3; d_gene: -; v_gene: TRBV4-1; CDR3aa: CASSRQELTDTQYF; CDR3nt: TGCGCCAGCAGCCGCCAGGAATTGACAGATACGCAGTATTTT
abundance: -; len: 17; j_gene: TRBJ2-7; d_gene: -; v_gene: TRBV4-1; CDR3aa: CASSHSLRGSKPLEQYF; CDR3nt: TGCGCCAGCAGCCATTCCCTTCGAGGGAGCAAGCCCCTCGAGCAGTACTTC
abundance: -; len: 17; j_gene: TRBJ2-1; d_gene: TRBD1; v_gene: TRBV27; CDR3aa: CASSLLGTGLSYNEQFF; CDR3nt: TGTGCCAGCAGTTTATTAGGGACAGGTTTGAGTTACAATGAGCAGTTCTTC
abundance: -; len: 13; j_gene: TRBJ1-1; d_gene: -; v_gene: TRBV5-1; CDR3aa: CASSLGRTGEAFF; CDR3nt: TGCGCCAGCAGCTTAGGGAGAACAGGTGAAGCTTTCTTT
abundance: -; len: 17; j_gene: TRBJ2-6; d_gene: -; v_gene: TRBV28; CDR3aa: CASKGHAVSSGANVLTF; CDR3nt: TGTGCCAGCAAAGGTCACGCAGTTTCCTCTGGGGCCAACGTCCTGACTTTC
abundance: -; len: 11; j_gene: TRBJ1-2; d_gene: TRBD1; v_gene: TRBV28; CDR3aa: CASSSGGGYTF; CDR3nt: TGTGCCAGCAGTTCAGGGGGCGGCTACACCTTC
abundance: -; len: 16; j_gene: TRBJ1-1; d_gene: -; v_gene: TRBV28; CDR3aa: CASSLSGGNMNTEAFF; CDR3nt: TGTGCCAGCAGTTTATCGGGTGGGAACATGAACACTGAAGCTTTCTTT
abundance: -; len: 17; j_gene: TRBJ1-4; d_gene: TRBD1; v_gene: TRBV28; CDR3aa: CASSPWTGRATNEKLFF; CDR3nt: TGTGCCAGCAGTCCCTGGACAGGGCGTGCAACTAATGAAAAACTGTTTTTT
abundance: -; len: 16; j_gene: TRBJ2-1; d_gene: TRBD2; v_gene: TRBV19; CDR3aa: CASSIILASGRNEQFF; CDR3nt: TGTGCCAGTAGTATCATCCTGGCTAGCGGGAGAAATGAGCAGTTCTTC
abundance: -; len: 18; j_gene: TRBJ2-1; d_gene: TRBD2; v_gene: TRBV5-1; CDR3aa: CASRLMGGRALSYNEQFF; CDR3nt: TGCGCCAGCAGACTGATGGGCGGGAGGGCCCTCTCCTACAATGAGCAGTTCTTC
abundance: -; len: 12; j_gene: TRBJ2-1; d_gene: -; v_gene: TRBV5-1; CDR3aa: CASSSKYNEQFF; CDR3nt: TGCGCCAGCAGCTCGAAATACAATGAGCAGTTCTTC
abundance: -; len: 15; j_gene: TRBJ1-3; d_gene: -; v_gene: TRBV4-2; CDR3aa: CASSARGGSGNTIYF; CDR3nt: TGTGCCAGCAGCGCCCGAGGGGGCTCTGGAAACACCATATATTTT
abundance: few; len: 16; j_gene: TRBJ2-6; d_gene: -; v_gene: TRBV27; CDR3aa: CASSGRQLSGANVLTF; CDR3nt: TGTGCCAGCAGTGGGAGACAGCTCTCTGGGGCCAACGTCCTGACTTTC
abundance: -; len: 15; j_gene: TRBJ1-1; d_gene: TRBD1; v_gene: TRBV11-2; CDR3aa: CASSLRTGVSFEAFF; CDR3nt: TGTGCCAGCAGCTTAAGGACAGGGGTGTCTTTCGAAGCTTTCTTT
abundance: -; len: 13; j_gene: TRBJ2-7; d_gene: -; v_gene: TRBV12-2; CDR3aa: CASRLDASYEQYF; CDR3nt: TGTGCAAGTCGCTTAGACGCTAGCTACGAGCAGTACTTC
abundance: -; len: 13; j_gene: TRBJ1-1; d_gene: -; v_gene: TRBV7-8; CDR3aa: CASSLFGNTEAFF; CDR3nt: TGTGCCAGCAGCTTATTCGGGAACACTGAAGCTTTCTTT
abundance: -; len: 15; j_gene: TRBJ1-4; d_gene: TRBD1; v_gene: TRBV14; CDR3aa: CASSQVGQGIKKLFF; CDR3nt: TGTGCCAGCAGCCAAGTGGGACAGGGAATCAAAAAACTGTTTTTT